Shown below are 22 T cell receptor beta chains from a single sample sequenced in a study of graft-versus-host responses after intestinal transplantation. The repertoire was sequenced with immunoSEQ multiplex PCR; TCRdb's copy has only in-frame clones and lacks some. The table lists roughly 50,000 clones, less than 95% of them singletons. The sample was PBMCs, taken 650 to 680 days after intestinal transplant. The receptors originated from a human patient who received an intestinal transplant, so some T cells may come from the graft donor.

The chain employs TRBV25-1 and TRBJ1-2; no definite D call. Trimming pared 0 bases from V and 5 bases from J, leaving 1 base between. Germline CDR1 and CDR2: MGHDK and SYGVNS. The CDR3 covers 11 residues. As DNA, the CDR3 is TGTGCCAGCAGTGAATATTATGGCTACACCTTC. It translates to CASSEYYGYTF.

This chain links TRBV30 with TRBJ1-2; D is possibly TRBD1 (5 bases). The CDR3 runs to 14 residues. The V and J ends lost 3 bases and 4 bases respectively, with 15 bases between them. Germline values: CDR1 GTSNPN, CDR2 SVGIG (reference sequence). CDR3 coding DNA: TGTGCCTGGAGAAAACCGGGACTGCTCTATGGCTACACCTTC. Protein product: CAWRKPGLLYGYTF.

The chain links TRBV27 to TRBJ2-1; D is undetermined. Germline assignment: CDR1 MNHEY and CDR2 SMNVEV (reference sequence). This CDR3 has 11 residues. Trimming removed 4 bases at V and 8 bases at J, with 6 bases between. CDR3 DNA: TGTGCCAGCAGTTCCTTCCATGAGCAGTTCTTC. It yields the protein CASSSFHEQFF.

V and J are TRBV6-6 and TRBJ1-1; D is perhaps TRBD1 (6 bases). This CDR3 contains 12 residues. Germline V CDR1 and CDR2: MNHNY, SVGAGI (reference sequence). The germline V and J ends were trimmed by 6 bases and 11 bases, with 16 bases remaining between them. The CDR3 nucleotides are TGTGCCAGCAGCATTAACAGGGACGAGGCTTTCTTT. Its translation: CASSINRDEAFF.

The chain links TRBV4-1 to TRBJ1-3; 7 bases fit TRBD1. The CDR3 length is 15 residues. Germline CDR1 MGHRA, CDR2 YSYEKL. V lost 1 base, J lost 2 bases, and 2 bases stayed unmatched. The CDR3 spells CASSQGTGTGNTIYF. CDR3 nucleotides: TGCGCCAGCAGCCAAGGGACAGGAACTGGAAACACCATATATTTT.

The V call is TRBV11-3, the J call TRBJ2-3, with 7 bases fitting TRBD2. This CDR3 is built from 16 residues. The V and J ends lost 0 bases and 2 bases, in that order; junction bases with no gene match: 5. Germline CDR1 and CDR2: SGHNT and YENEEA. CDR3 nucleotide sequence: TGTGCCAGCAGCTTAGAAGGCCGGGACTACACAGATACGCAGTATTTT. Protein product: CASSLEGRDYTDTQYF.

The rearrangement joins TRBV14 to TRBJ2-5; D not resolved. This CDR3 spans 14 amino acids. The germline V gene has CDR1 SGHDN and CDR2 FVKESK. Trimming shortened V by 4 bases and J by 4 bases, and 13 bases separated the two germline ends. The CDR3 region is CASSPGLSGETQYF. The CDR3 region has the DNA TGTGCCAGCAGCCCGGGTCTCTCGGGAGAGACCCAGTACTTC.

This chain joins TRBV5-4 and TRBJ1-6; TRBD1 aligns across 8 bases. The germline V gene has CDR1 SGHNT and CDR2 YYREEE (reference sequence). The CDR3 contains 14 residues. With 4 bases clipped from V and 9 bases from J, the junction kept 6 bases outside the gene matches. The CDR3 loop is CASSLDRGFSPLHF. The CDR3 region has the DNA TGTGCCAGCAGCCTCGACAGGGGTTTTTCACCCCTCCACTTT. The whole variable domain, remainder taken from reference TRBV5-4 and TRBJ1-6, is ETGVTQSPTHLIKTRGQQVTLRCSSQSGHNTVSWYQQALGQGPQFIFQYYREEENGRGNFPPRFSGLQFPNYSSELNVNALELDDSALYLCASSLDRGFSPLHFGNGTRLTVT.

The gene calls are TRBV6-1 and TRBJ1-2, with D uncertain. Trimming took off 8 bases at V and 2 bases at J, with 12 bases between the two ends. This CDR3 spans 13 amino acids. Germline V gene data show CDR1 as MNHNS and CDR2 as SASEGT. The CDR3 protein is CASSRDNNYGYTF. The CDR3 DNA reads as TGTGCCAGCTCTCGAGACAACAACTATGGCTACACCTTC.

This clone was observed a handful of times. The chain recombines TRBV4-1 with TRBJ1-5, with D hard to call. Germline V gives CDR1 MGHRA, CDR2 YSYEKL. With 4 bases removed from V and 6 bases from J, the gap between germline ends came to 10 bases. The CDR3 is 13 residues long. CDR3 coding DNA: TGCGCCAGCAGCCTAATTGAGGGTCAGCCCCAGCATTTT. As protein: CASSLIEGQPQHF.

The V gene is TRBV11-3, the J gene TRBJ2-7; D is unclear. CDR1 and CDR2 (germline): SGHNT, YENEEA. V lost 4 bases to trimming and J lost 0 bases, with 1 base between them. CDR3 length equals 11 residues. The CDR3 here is CASSSSYEQYF. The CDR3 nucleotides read TGTGCCAGCAGCTCCTCCTACGAGCAGTACTTC. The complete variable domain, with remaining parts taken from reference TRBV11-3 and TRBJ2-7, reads EAGVVQSPRYKIIEKKQPVAFWCNPISGHNTLYWYLQNLGQGPELLIRYENEEAVDDSQLPKDRFSAERLKGVDSTLKIQPAELGDSAVYLCASSSSYEQYFGPGTRLTVT.

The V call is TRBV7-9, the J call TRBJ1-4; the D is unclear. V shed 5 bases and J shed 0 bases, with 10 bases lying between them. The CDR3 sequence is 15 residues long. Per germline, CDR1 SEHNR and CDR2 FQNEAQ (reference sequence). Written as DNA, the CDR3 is TGTGCCAGCAGCGCCCCCCAGGCAACTAATGAAAAACTGTTTTTT. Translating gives CASSAPQATNEKLFF.

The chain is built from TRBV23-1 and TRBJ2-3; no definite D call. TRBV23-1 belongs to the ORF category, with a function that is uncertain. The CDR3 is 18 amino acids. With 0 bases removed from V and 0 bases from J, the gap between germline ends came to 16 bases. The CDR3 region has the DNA TGCGCCAGCAGTCAATCGGTGGCTGGGCAGTACAGCACAGATACGCAGTATTTT. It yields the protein CASSQSVAGQYSTDTQYF.

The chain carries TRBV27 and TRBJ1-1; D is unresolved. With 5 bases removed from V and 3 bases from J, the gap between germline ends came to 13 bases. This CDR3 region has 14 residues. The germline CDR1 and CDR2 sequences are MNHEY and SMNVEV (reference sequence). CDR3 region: CASSNRGRYTEAFF. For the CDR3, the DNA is TGTGCCAGCAGTAACAGAGGAAGGTACACTGAAGCTTTCTTT.

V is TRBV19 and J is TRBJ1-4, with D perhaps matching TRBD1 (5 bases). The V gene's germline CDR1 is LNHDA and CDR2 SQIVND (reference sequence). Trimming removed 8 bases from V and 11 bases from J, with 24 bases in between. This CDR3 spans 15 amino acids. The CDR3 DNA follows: TGTGCCAGTTCCAGATCTGGGGCGACTGCCTGGAAACTGTTTTTT. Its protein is CASSRSGATAWKLFF. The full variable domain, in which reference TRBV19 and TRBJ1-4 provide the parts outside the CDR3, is DGGITQSPKYLFRKEGQNVTLSCEQNLNHDAMYWYRQDPGQGLRLIYYSQIVNDFQKGDIAEGYSVSREKKESFPLTVTSAQKNPTAFYLCASSRSGATAWKLFFGSGTQLSVL.

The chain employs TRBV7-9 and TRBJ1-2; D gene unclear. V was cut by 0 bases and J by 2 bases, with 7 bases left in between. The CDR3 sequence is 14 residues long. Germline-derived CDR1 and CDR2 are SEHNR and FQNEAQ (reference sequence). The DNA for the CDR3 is TGTGCCAGCAGCTTAGCGGGCCGAAACTATGGCTACACCTTC. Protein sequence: CASSLAGRNYGYTF.

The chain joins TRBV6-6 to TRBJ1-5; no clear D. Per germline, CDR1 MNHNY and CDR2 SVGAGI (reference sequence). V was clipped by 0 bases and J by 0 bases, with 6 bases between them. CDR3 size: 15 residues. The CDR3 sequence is CASSYSAPSNQPQHF. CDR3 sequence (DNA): TGTGCCAGCAGTTACTCTGCCCCTAGCAATCAGCCCCAGCATTTT.

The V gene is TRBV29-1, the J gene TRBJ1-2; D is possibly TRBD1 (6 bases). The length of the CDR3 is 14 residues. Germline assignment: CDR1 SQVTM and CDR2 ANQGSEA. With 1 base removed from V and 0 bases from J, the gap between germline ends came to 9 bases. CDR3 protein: CSVEVGTTNYGYTF. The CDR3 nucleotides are TGCAGCGTTGAAGTGGGGACAACTAACTATGGCTACACCTTC.

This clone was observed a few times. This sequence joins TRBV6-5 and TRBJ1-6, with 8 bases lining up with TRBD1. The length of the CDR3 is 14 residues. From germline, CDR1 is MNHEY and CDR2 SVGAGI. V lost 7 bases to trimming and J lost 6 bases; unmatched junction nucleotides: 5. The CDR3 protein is CASNDRGVNSPLHF. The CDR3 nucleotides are TGTGCCAGCAACGACAGGGGTGTTAATTCACCCCTCCACTTT.

The CDR3 nucleotides read TGCAGCGTTGGGGACGGAGGAAACACCATATATTTT. Protein sequence: CSVGDGGNTIYF. This rearrangement joins TRBV29-1 to TRBJ1-3; perhaps TRBD1 as D (5 bases). Germline V gene sequence: CDR1 SQVTM, CDR2 ANQGSEA. This CDR3 comprises 12 residues. Trimming cost V 4 bases and J 4 bases, with 8 bases left between them.

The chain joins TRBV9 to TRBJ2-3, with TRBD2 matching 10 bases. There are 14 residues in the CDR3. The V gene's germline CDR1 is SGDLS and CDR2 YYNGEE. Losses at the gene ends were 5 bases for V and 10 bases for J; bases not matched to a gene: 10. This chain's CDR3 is CASSLAGGHEPQYF. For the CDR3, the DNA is TGTGCCAGCAGTTTAGCGGGGGGTCACGAACCGCAGTATTTT.

The CDR3 DNA sequence: TGTGCTAGTGGCAGGGGGCAAGAGACCCAGTACTTC. Translating it yields CASGRGQETQYF. V usage is TRBV12-5 and J usage is TRBJ2-5; 7 bases align to TRBD1. The CDR3 has 12 amino acids. Trimming removed 6 bases from V and 2 bases from J; junction bases left unmatched: 0. Germline V gene data show CDR1 as LGHNT and CDR2 as FRNRAP.